The present TCR beta chain was sequenced within a study of T cell responses to AZD1222 COVID-19 vaccine. The CDR3 is made up of 12 amino acids. The V end was cut by 4 bases, the J end by 11 bases, with 9 bases between. Germline values: CDR1 MGHDK, CDR2 SYGVNS. For this clone: Its antigen remains unidentified.

Assay: immunoSEQ multiplex PCR; the TCRdb copy retains only in-frame clones and omits some. The data contain approximately 31,000 clones, more than 75% of them singletons. Overall study results and limits: Sampled repertoires all dated from after the peak T cell response. Spike-wide coverage was observed for vaccine-associated CD4 TCRs, with dominant responses at 160-218 and 743-854. A mostly white British donor set with more females was recruited, and clonal diversity was possibly underestimated.

The V and J genes are TRBV25-1 and TRBJ1-6, with D hard to call. The source of this sequence is an adult who received the AZD1222 COVID-19 vaccine. The specimen was peripheral blood, collected 28 days after the second AZD1222 dose. CDR3: CASSVSATPLHF. The CDR3 bases are TGTGCCAGCAGTGTGAGTGCGACACCCCTCCACTTT.